The 26 T cell receptor beta chains listed next were all sequenced from one sample in a study of control samples from healthy donors and cancer patients. Here immunoSEQ multiplex PCR was the method, and the copy in TCRdb shows in-frame clones only, minus some. In the table there are over 100,000 clones, around 88% of which are singletons. Input material: blood. All receptors derive from a man in his forties or fifties in good health.

The chain carries TRBV20-1 and TRBJ1-5; D not certain. In germline, CDR1 is DFQATT, CDR2 SNEGSKA (reference sequence). CDR3 length: 13 residues. Trimming cost V 3 bases and J 3 bases, with 9 bases left between them. In DNA form, the CDR3 reads TGCAGTGCTAGTGCCTCGGACAATCAGCCCCAGCATTTT. Its translation: CSASASDNQPQHF.

The V and J genes are TRBV10-3 and TRBJ1-2; the match to TRBD1 covers 7 bases. CDR1 is ENHRY and CDR2 is SYGVKD in the germline V gene. The CDR3 has 13 residues. Germline trimming cut 6 bases from V and 4 bases from J; bases unmatched to any gene: 5. CDR3 sequence: CAIRGDRGYGYTF. The CDR3, as DNA: TGTGCCATCAGAGGGGACAGAGGCTATGGCTACACCTTC.

The V gene is TRBV4-3, the J gene TRBJ1-1; TRBD1 agrees at 7 bases. CDR3 size: 15 residues. The V gene's germline CDR1 is LGHNA and CDR2 YSLEER. The V segment lost 1 base and the J segment 0 bases; nucleotides outside the gene matches: 2. CDR3 sequence (DNA): TGCGCCAGCAGCCAAGGACAGGGATTGAACACTGAAGCTTTCTTT. Translation: CASSQGQGLNTEAFF.

This CDR3 reads CASSLDRGPNQPQHF. CDR3 coding DNA: TGTGCCAGTAGCCTCGACAGGGGGCCCAATCAGCCCCAGCATTTT. V gene TRBV19 combines with J gene TRBJ1-5; TRBD1 matches 10 bases. V gave up 6 bases and J gave up 3 bases; unmatched junction bases: 5. Germline CDR1 reads LNHDA; CDR2 reads SQIVND (reference sequence). The CDR3 sequence is 15 residues long.

The chain uses TRBV25-1 and TRBJ1-2, with 9 bases matching TRBD1. V dropped 3 bases and J dropped 1; count of bases not matched to a gene: 3. The CDR3 sequence is 15 residues long. Germline V gene sequence: CDR1 MGHDK, CDR2 SYGVNS. In nucleotides, the CDR3 is TGTGCCAGCAGTGAGCACAGGGGGCATAACTATGGCTACACCTTC. Its translation: CASSEHRGHNYGYTF.

The chain couples TRBV24-1 to TRBJ2-7, with TRBD1 identical over 8 bases. The trim removed 4 bases at V and 4 bases at J, leaving 5 bases unmatched. The CDR3 length is 14 residues. Germline lookup yields CDR1 KGHDR and CDR2 SFDVKD. The CDR3 loop is CATSDGQGLYEQYF. CDR3 bases: TGTGCCACCAGTGACGGACAGGGTTTGTACGAGCAGTACTTC.

The J gene is TRBJ2-6, the V gene TRBV5-4, with no clear D. Trimming removed 0 bases from V and 0 bases from J, with 1 base in between. The length of the CDR3 is 14 residues. Germline lookup yields CDR1 SGHNT and CDR2 YYREEE (reference sequence). The CDR3 sequence: CASSLVSGANVLTF. The CDR3 DNA is TGTGCCAGCAGCTTGGTCTCTGGGGCCAACGTCCTGACTTTC.

This clone has just a few counts. This chain links TRBV18 with TRBJ2-2; D is perhaps TRBD1 or TRBD2 (5 bases each). The CDR3 consists of 15 residues. V shed 7 bases and J shed 0 bases, with 12 bases lying between them. Germline CDR1 is KGHSH and CDR2 is LQKENI. CDR3 protein: CASLGTIANTGELFF. CDR3 DNA sequence: TGTGCCAGCTTAGGGACCATTGCGAACACCGGGGAGCTGTTTTTT. Supplemented by reference TRBV18 and TRBJ2-2, the full variable domain reads NAGVMQNPRHLVRRRGQEARLRCSPMKGHSHVYWYRQLPEEGLKFMVYLQKENIIDESGMPKERFSAEFPKEGPSILRIQQVVRGDSAAYFCASLGTIANTGELFFGEGSRLTVL.

The CDR3 DNA reads TGTGCCAGCAGCTTAGACAGGCCGACCTACAATGAGCAGTTCTTC. The encoded protein is CASSLDRPTYNEQFF. This rearrangement joins TRBV6-2 or TRBV6-3 to TRBJ2-1; D perhaps matches TRBD1 (6 bases). This CDR3 comprises 15 residues. Trimming cost V 6 bases and J 2 bases, with 14 bases left between them. From germline, CDR1 is MNHEY and CDR2 SVGEGT.

The rearrangement links TRBV30 to TRBJ2-7; a possible D gene is TRBD1 (6 bases). V was cut by 2 bases and J by 7 bases, with 12 bases left in between. Germline loops: CDR1 GTSNPN, CDR2 SVGIG (reference sequence). CDR3 length equals 12 residues. The CDR3 spells CAWSSLDREQYF. The CDR3 nucleotides are TGTGCCTGGAGTTCCCTCGACAGGGAGCAGTACTTC.

This chain joins TRBV7-2 and TRBJ2-1; TRBD2 aligns across 10 bases. CDR3 length equals 14 residues. V lost 6 bases to trimming and J lost 2 bases; unmatched junction nucleotides: 1. The germline V gene has CDR1 SGHTA and CDR2 FQGNSA. The CDR3 reads CASRLAGPYNEQFF. As DNA, the CDR3 is TGTGCCAGCAGACTAGCGGGGCCCTACAATGAGCAGTTCTTC.

The rearrangement uses TRBV5-4 and TRBJ2-3, with D perhaps matching TRBD1 (5 bases). The CDR3 has 13 amino acids. The germline V and J ends were trimmed by 3 bases and 5 bases, with 10 bases remaining between them. The V gene's germline CDR1 is SGHNT and CDR2 YYREEE (reference sequence). Here the CDR3 reads CASSSAGKDTQYF. CDR3 bases: TGTGCCAGCAGCTCCGCAGGGAAAGATACGCAGTATTTT.

The V call is TRBV13, the J call TRBJ1-2; D is undetermined. V dropped 0 bases and J dropped 6 bases, with 14 bases sitting between them. The germline V gene encodes CDR1 PRHDT and CDR2 FYEKMQ (reference sequence). The CDR3 has 15 residues. This CDR3 reads CASSLGIGVLDGYTF. The CDR3 DNA reads as TGTGCCAGCAGCTTAGGTATTGGGGTACTGGATGGCTACACCTTC.

The chain has TRBV7-9 and TRBJ1-2, with 7 bases matching TRBD1. CDR1 and CDR2 (germline): SEHNR, FQNEAQ (reference sequence). J gave up 8 bases and V 5 bases, and 11 bases lay outside the gene matches. The CDR3 covers 14 residues. The CDR3 DNA is TGTGCCAGCAGCGGGGACAGCCGGGTAGGCGGCTACACCTTC. It yields the protein CASSGDSRVGGYTF.

This chain uses TRBV6-1 with TRBJ2-3, with a tentative D call TRBD1 (6 bases). This CDR3 has 13 amino acids. V lost 3 bases and J 4 bases, leaving 8 bases between the germline ends. The germline V gene encodes CDR1 MNHNS and CDR2 SASEGT. CDR3: CASSEGTPDTQYF. DNA of the CDR3: TGTGCCAGCAGTGAGGGGACACCAGATACGCAGTATTTT.

This clone was detected only once. The chain carries TRBV7-6 and TRBJ1-3, with D unclear. This CDR3 is built from 16 residues. The V and J ends lost 1 base and 0 bases respectively, with 10 bases between them. The germline V gene encodes CDR1 SGHVS and CDR2 FNYEAQ. The CDR3 nucleotides are TGTGCCAGCAGCTTAGATTGGGCCAGCTCTGGAAACACCATATATTTT. Protein sequence: CASSLDWASSGNTIYF.

This rearrangement joins TRBV19 to TRBJ1-6; D gene ambiguous. Deletions cut 0 bases from V and 6 bases from J, with 6 bases between. There are 14 residues in the CDR3. CDR1 LNHDA and CDR2 SQIVND come from the germline V gene (reference sequence). The CDR3 is CASSIDRINSPLHF. DNA for the CDR3: TGTGCCAGTAGTATAGACCGGATTAATTCACCCCTCCACTTT. Full variable domain (missing parts from reference TRBV19 and TRBJ1-6): DGGITQSPKYLFRKEGQNVTLSCEQNLNHDAMYWYRQDPGQGLRLIYYSQIVNDFQKGDIAEGYSVSREKKESFPLTVTSAQKNPTAFYLCASSIDRINSPLHFGNGTRLTVT.

V is TRBV29-1 and J is TRBJ1-2; the D gene is possibly TRBD1 (5 bases). The CDR3 has 13 amino acids. V lost 0 bases, J lost 7 bases, and 12 bases lay in between. Looked up from germline, CDR1 is SQVTM and CDR2 is ANQGSEA. The CDR3 region is CSVEDPTGVGYTF. CDR3 nucleotide sequence: TGCAGCGTTGAAGATCCTACAGGAGTTGGCTACACCTTC.

The chain couples TRBV18 to TRBJ1-3; D is uncertain. The CDR3 covers 15 residues. Germline V gene data show CDR1 as KGHSH and CDR2 as LQKENI. V was clipped by 1 base and J by 4 bases, with 11 bases between them. DNA of the CDR3: TGTGCCAGCTCACCACTATCTGGGGTCGGAAACACCATATATTTT. It codes for CASSPLSGVGNTIYF.

The rearrangement links TRBV5-1 to TRBJ1-1, with a tentative D call TRBD1 (5 bases). V gave up 4 bases and J gave up 4 bases, with 23 bases separating them. This CDR3 spans 17 amino acids. Per germline, CDR1 SGHRS and CDR2 YFSETQ. The DNA for the CDR3 is TGCGCCAGCAGCACCCGACAGAGTCATTGGGGTGGCACTGAAGCTTTCTTT. This codes for CASSTRQSHWGGTEAFF.

For the CDR3, the DNA is TGTGCCAGCAGCGCAAAGCTAGAGAGGGAGACCCAGTACTTC. It yields the protein CASSAKLERETQYF. The chain is built from TRBV9 and TRBJ2-5; D not certain. Germline V lookup: CDR1 SGDLS, CDR2 YYNGEE. Trimming took off 3 bases at V and 5 bases at J, with 14 bases between the two ends. The CDR3 loop spans 14 amino acids.

The CDR3 sequence is CASSHLPQVYGNTIYF. CDR3 coding DNA: TGCGCCAGCAGCCATCTACCACAGGTGTACGGAAACACCATATATTTT. The chain has TRBV4-1 and TRBJ1-3, with D perhaps TRBD1 (5 bases). The germline V and J ends were trimmed by 3 bases and 4 bases, with 16 bases remaining between them. CDR1 MGHRA and CDR2 YSYEKL come from the germline V gene. CDR3 length equals 16 residues.

The chain is built from TRBV25-1 and TRBJ2-2; D is ambiguous. V lost 2 bases and J lost 1, with 8 bases in between. Germline assignment: CDR1 MGHDK and CDR2 SYGVNS. This CDR3 is 15 amino acids long. The CDR3 reads CASSELRMNTGELFF. CDR3 coding DNA: TGTGCCAGCAGTGAACTACGAATGAACACCGGGGAGCTGTTTTTT.

This clone was seen a single time. This chain joins TRBV7-9 and TRBJ1-2; unclear D gene. Trimming took 5 bases from V and 4 from J, leaving 8 bases between them. The CDR3 covers 12 residues. Germline V gene lookup returns CDR1 SEHNR and CDR2 FQNEAQ (reference sequence). CDR3 protein: CASSPITYGYTF. CDR3 DNA: TGTGCCAGCAGCCCCATAACCTATGGCTACACCTTC.

CDR3 residues: CASNETQSGCLSGNTIYF. In DNA, the CDR3 is TGTGCCAGCAACGAAACCCAATCCGGGTGCCTCTCTGGAAACACCATATATTTT. J is TRBJ1-3 and V is TRBV21-1. TRBV21-1 is marked as a pseudogene. The CDR3 is 18 residues long.

The chain couples TRBV7-8 to TRBJ1-2, with D unclear. The germline gives CDR1 SGHVS, CDR2 FQNEAQ. This CDR3 region has 14 residues. V dropped 6 bases and J dropped 4 bases, with 15 bases sitting between them. CDR3 region: CASSPSWTAYGYTF. The CDR3 region has the DNA TGTGCCAGCAGTCCCTCCTGGACGGCCTATGGCTACACCTTC.